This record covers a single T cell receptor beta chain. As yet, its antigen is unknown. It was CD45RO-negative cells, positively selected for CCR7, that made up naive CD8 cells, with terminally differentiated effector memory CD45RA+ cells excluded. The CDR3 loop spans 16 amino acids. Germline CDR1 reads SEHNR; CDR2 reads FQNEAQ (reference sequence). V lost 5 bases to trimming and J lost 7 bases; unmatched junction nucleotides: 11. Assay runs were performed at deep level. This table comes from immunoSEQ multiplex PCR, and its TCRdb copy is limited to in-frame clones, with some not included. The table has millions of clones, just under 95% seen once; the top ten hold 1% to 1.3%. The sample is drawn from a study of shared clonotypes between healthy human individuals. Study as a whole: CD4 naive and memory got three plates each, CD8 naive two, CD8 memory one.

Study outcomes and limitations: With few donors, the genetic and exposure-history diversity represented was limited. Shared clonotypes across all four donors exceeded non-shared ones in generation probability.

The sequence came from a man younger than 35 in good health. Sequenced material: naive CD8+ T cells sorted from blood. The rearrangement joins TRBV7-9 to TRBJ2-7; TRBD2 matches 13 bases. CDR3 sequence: CASSTRTSGSNHEQYF. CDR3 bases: TGTGCCAGCAGCACCCGGACTAGCGGGAGTAATCATGAGCAGTACTTC.